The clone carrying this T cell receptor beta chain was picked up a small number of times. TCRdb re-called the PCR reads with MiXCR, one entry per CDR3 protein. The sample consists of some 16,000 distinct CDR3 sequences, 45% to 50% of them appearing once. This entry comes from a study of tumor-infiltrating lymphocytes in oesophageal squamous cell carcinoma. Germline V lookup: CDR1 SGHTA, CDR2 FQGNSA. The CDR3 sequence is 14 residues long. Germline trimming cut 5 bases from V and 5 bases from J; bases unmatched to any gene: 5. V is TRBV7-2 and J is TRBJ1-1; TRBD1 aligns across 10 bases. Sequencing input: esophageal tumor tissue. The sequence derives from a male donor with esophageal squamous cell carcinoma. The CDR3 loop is CASSLDRGRTEAFF. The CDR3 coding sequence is TGTGCCAGCAGCCTGGACAGGGGGAGAACTGAAGCTTTCTTT.